The entry that follows covers one T cell receptor beta chain sequence. These data belong to a study of blood T cell repertoires in COVID-19. Study information: Samples representing acute and convalescent COVID-19 were sourced from the United States, Italy and Spain. The analysed material was cDNA or gDNA that came from T cells, B-cell-depleted T cells, or PBMCs.

The study counted Cohort 3 donors as recovered given two negative PCRs, clearance, or symptom resolution. Under the authors' procedure: From reference gene primer amplification, estimates of nucleated cell counts were derived. Clones were sequenced by immunoSEQ multiplex PCR, and TCRdb holds only the in-frame ones, with some missing. D and trimming were read from the DNA, whereas the V and J calls and clone size are those reported in that table. The repertoire holds around 250,000 clones, with 85% to 90% as singletons. The V segment lost 4 bases and the J segment 5 bases; nucleotides outside the gene matches: 4. This CDR3 contains 15 residues. Per the germline V gene, CDR1 is LGHDT and CDR2 is YNNKEL (reference sequence).

The clonotype was recovered from a woman under 40 who had recovered from COVID-19. The rearrangement links TRBV3-1 (or the pseudogene TRBV3-2) to TRBJ2-7; 14 positions match TRBD2. The sequencing input was PBMCs or T cells enriched from blood (not recorded which). Written as DNA, the CDR3 is TGTGCCAGCAGCCCCTGGACTAGCGGGAGGAACGAGCAGTACTTC. It specifies CASSPWTSGRNEQYF.